This TCR beta chain was retrieved from a study of high-grade serous ovarian cancer treatment subgroups. Background on the study: On average, just over 14,000 reads and about 7,400 unique TCR beta rearrangements were obtained per sample. Notes on the study in general: TCR clonal relatedness correlated positively with neoantigen level.

TCRdb's table, derived via immunoSEQ multiplex PCR, lists solely in-frame clones and lacks some. The sample has thousands of clones; approximately 72% are singletons. Remarks on this clone: Its matching antigen is unknown.

Tumor samples were obtained before definitive surgery or chemotherapy. Material for sequencing was tumor tissue. This receptor was obtained from a human donor with high-grade serous ovarian cancer.

CDR3 in amino acids: CASSLGPGGDTQYF. In DNA form, the CDR3 reads TGTGCCAGCAGCTTAGGACCGGGAGGGGATACGCAGTATTTT. J is TRBJ2-3 and V is TRBV7-2; TRBD2 matches at 8 bases. Trimming cost V 1 base and J 6 bases; bases outside gene matches: 3. This CDR3 contains 14 residues. Germline lookup yields CDR1 SGHTA and CDR2 FQGNSA.